These 21 T cell receptor beta chains share one sample of origin, sequenced in a study of chemoradiotherapy in HPV16-positive cancers. The repertoire was sequenced with immunoSEQ multiplex PCR; TCRdb's copy has only in-frame clones and lacks some. Found here are approximately 27,000 clones, roughly 80% of them singletons; the top ten hold about 6%. Specimen: blood, collected from a patient who underwent chemoradiotherapy. Source of these receptors: a human donor with HPV-associated anogenital cancer.

This rearrangement joins TRBV30 to TRBJ2-3; D may be TRBD1 (5 bases). Trimming shortened V by 3 bases and J by 5 bases, and 12 bases separated the two germline ends. The CDR3 runs to 13 residues. Germline V gene data show CDR1 as GTSNPN and CDR2 as SVGIG (reference sequence). DNA for the CDR3: TGTGCCTGGAGGAGCAGGGCAGTAGATACGCAGTATTTT. Translation: CAWRSRAVDTQYF.

The chain carries TRBV10-3 and TRBJ1-2; TRBD1 matches 8 bases. V shed 2 bases, J shed 3 bases, and the junction held 5 bases outside the gene matches. Germline V gene data show CDR1 as ENHRY and CDR2 as SYGVKD. The CDR3 length is 15 residues. CDR3 in amino acids: CAISEGAGGYYGYTF. Written as DNA, the CDR3 is TGTGCCATCAGTGAGGGGGCAGGGGGCTACTATGGCTACACCTTC.

The chain couples TRBV7-3 to TRBJ2-1; the match to TRBD2 covers 8 bases. This CDR3 has 15 amino acids. The ends lost 5 bases at V and 5 bases at J; junction bases unmatched: 8. CDR1 and CDR2 from the germline V gene are SGHTA and FQGTGA. The CDR3 DNA follows: TGTGCCAGCAGCCTAAAGGGACTAGACAACAATGAGCAGTTCTTC. Its protein product is CASSLKGLDNNEQFF.

The chain recombines TRBV7-6 with TRBJ1-5; 7 bases agree with TRBD1. V shed 3 bases, J shed 3 bases, and the junction held 2 bases outside the gene matches. Germline values: CDR1 SGHVS, CDR2 FNYEAQ. This CDR3 has 14 amino acids. This CDR3 is CASSLTGPNQPQHF. The CDR3 DNA reads TGTGCCAGCAGCTTGACAGGGCCCAATCAGCCCCAGCATTTT.

The V call is TRBV10-3, the J call TRBJ2-3, with 7 bases lining up with TRBD1. Trimming removed 10 bases from V and 2 bases from J; junction bases left unmatched: 3. The CDR3 is 12 residues long. Looked up from germline, CDR1 is ENHRY and CDR2 is SYGVKD. The CDR3 protein is CANRGDTDTQYF. The CDR3, as DNA: TGTGCCAACAGGGGCGACACAGATACGCAGTATTTT.

This clone showed up just a few times. This chain uses TRBV10-3 with TRBJ1-5, with D possibly matching TRBD1 (6 bases). CDR3 length equals 14 residues. Trimming left V 5 bases short and J 7 bases short, with 15 bases between. Germline V lookup: CDR1 ENHRY, CDR2 SYGVKD. The CDR3 nucleotides read TGTGCCATCAGTAAATCAGGGGAGGGCCAGCCCCAGCATTTT. Encoded protein: CAISKSGEGQPQHF.

The chain employs TRBV9 and TRBJ1-6, with 8 bases matching TRBD1. Germline values: CDR1 SGDLS, CDR2 YYNGEE. J lost 7 bases, V lost 4 bases, and 4 bases had no gene match. The CDR3 is made up of 14 amino acids. CDR3 bases: TGTGCCAGCAGCTGGGGACAGGAAAATTCACCCCTCCACTTT. Its protein product is CASSWGQENSPLHF.

This chain uses TRBV25-1 with TRBJ2-1; 8 bases are shared with TRBD2. The length of the CDR3 is 16 residues. Germline-derived CDR1 and CDR2 are MGHDK and SYGVNS. V dropped 2 bases and J dropped 0; count of bases not matched to a gene: 3. The CDR3: CASSETGGGSYNEQFF. In DNA form, the CDR3 reads TGTGCCAGCAGTGAAACGGGAGGGGGCTCCTACAATGAGCAGTTCTTC.

The chain links TRBV5-1 to TRBJ1-1; 9 bases match TRBD1. This CDR3 has 16 residues. V lost 0 bases to trimming and J lost 1 base; unmatched junction nucleotides: 4. The V gene's germline CDR1 is SGHRS and CDR2 YFSETQ. The CDR3 region has the DNA TGCGCCAGCAGCTTGGGACAGGGGGTTCGGAACACTGAAGCTTTCTTT. This gives the protein CASSLGQGVRNTEAFF.

The gene calls are TRBV29-1 and TRBJ2-1, with TRBD1 as a possible D gene (6 bases). The V and J ends lost 7 bases and 4 bases respectively, with 17 bases between them. Germline CDR1 reads SQVTM; CDR2 reads ANQGSEA. This CDR3 is built from 14 residues. In DNA form, the CDR3 reads TGCAGCGCCGCCAGGGGTTACCCTTACAATGAGCAGTTCTTC. Amino acids: CSAARGYPYNEQFF.

V is TRBV7-9 and J is TRBJ1-4; 11 nucleotides agree with TRBD1. The CDR3 is 16 amino acids. Germline trimming cut 5 bases from V and 1 base from J; bases unmatched to any gene: 3. From germline, CDR1 is SEHNR and CDR2 FQNEAQ (reference sequence). CDR3 sequence reads: CASSPGTGGTNEKLFF. The CDR3 DNA follows: TGTGCCAGCAGCCCCGGGACAGGGGGAACTAATGAAAAACTGTTTTTT.

The gene calls are TRBV6-1 and TRBJ1-1, with 8 bases that match TRBD1. Germline-derived CDR1 and CDR2 are MNHNS and SASEGT. The CDR3 contains 13 residues. The ends lost 3 bases at V and 4 bases at J; junction bases unmatched: 1. The chain's CDR3 is CASSDTGGTEAFF. CDR3 in DNA: TGTGCCAGCAGTGATACAGGGGGCACTGAAGCTTTCTTT.

This clone has a single count. The CDR3 DNA follows: TGTGCCAGCAGCTTAGTCGGGAGCGGGGCAAAACAAGAGACCCAGTACTTC. The encoded protein is CASSLVGSGAKQETQYF. The gene calls are TRBV7-6 and TRBJ2-5, with 7 bases that match TRBD2. The junction had 10 bases not matched to a gene; V was cut back by 1 base and J by 2 bases. There are 17 residues in the CDR3. Germline V gene sequence: CDR1 SGHVS, CDR2 FNYEAQ.

J is TRBJ2-5 and V is TRBV5-6; D is possibly TRBD2 (6 bases). V lost 1 base and J 5 bases, leaving 15 bases between the germline ends. Germline CDR1 reads SGHDT; CDR2 reads YYEEEE. CDR3 length: 15 amino acids. DNA of the CDR3: TGTGCCAGCAGCTTGAGGGTTGGCGGGATGGAGACCCAGTACTTC. This translates into CASSLRVGGMETQYF.

V usage is TRBV27 and J usage is TRBJ2-2; D not certain. Germline-derived CDR1 and CDR2 are MNHEY and SMNVEV (reference sequence). The V end was cut by 6 bases, the J end by 5 bases, with 4 bases between. This CDR3 is 11 amino acids long. In DNA, the CDR3 is TGTGCCAGCAGGTTAACCGGGGAGCTGTTTTTT. Protein: CASRLTGELFF.

The rearrangement joins TRBV5-1 to TRBJ2-7, with 8 bases fitting TRBD2. In germline, CDR1 is SGHRS, CDR2 YFSETQ. This CDR3 contains 15 residues. Trimming removed 3 bases from V and 2 bases from J; junction bases left unmatched: 7. The CDR3 reads CASSWAGGTPYEQYF. The CDR3 bases are TGCGCCAGCAGCTGGGCGGGGGGCACACCCTACGAGCAGTACTTC. Complete variable domain (other parts from reference TRBV5-1 and TRBJ2-7): KAGVTQTPRYLIKTRGQQVTLSCSPISGHRSVSWYQQTPGQGLQFLFEYFSETQRNKGNFPGRFSGRQFSNSRSEMNVSTLELGDSALYLCASSWAGGTPYEQYFGPGTRLTVT.

This clone was seen a few times. J is TRBJ1-6 and V is TRBV2, with 8 positions matching TRBD1. From germline, CDR1 is SNHLY and CDR2 FYNNEI. The CDR3 length is 17 residues. V dropped 5 bases and J dropped 10; count of bases not matched to a gene: 16. In DNA form, the CDR3 reads TGTGCCAGCAGTTCCTCTCAGGGGGCGCAGGTCCACTCACCCCTCCACTTT. It specifies CASSSSQGAQVHSPLHF.

This clone occurred a few times. The chain joins TRBV4-2 to TRBJ1-1, with D uncertain. Per germline, CDR1 LGHNA and CDR2 YNFKEQ. CDR3 length: 19 amino acids. The V and J ends lost 0 bases and 4 bases respectively, with 24 bases between them. This CDR3 reads CASSQESVSTAGWGTEAFF. CDR3 in DNA: TGTGCCAGCAGCCAAGAATCTGTTAGCACCGCCGGGTGGGGCACTGAAGCTTTCTTT.

The V call is TRBV11-1, the J call TRBJ1-2; 9 positions agree with TRBD1. Unmatched junction bases numbered 7, after V lost 5 bases and J lost 0 bases. The CDR3 extends over 16 amino acids. Germline CDR1 is SGHAT and CDR2 is FQDESV (reference sequence). DNA of the CDR3: TGTGCCAGCAGCGACCGGGACAGGGTAGCTAACTATGGCTACACCTTC. It is translated as CASSDRDRVANYGYTF.

The chain employs TRBV6-1 and TRBJ2-7; D may be TRBD1 (5 bases). Germline V gene sequence: CDR1 MNHNS, CDR2 SASEGT. The V end lost 10 bases, the J end lost 2 bases, and 15 bases lay between the germline ends. This CDR3 is 13 amino acids long. CDR3 nucleotide sequence: TGTGCCATCAACCACCAGGGTCCCTACGAGCAGTACGTC. Amino acids: CAINHQGPYEQYV.

The chain carries TRBV6-1 and TRBJ1-6, with D unclear. Germline CDR1 and CDR2: MNHNS and SASEGT. The CDR3 is made up of 14 amino acids. V was clipped by 1 base and J by 6 bases, with 7 bases between them. CDR3 region: CASSEVDVNSPLHF. CDR3 coding DNA: TGTGCCAGCAGTGAAGTGGACGTTAATTCACCCCTCCACTTT.